This T cell receptor (beta chain) originates from a study of OX40 agonist ivuxolimab in advanced cancers. Study-wide background: Dose-escalation patients had hepatocellular carcinoma, melanoma, renal cell or head and neck cancer. Males comprised approximately 81% of the group, whose mean age was about 62 years (range 23 to 79). Study-wide points: Antigen specificity remained undetermined for the expanded peripheral T cells.

The V end was cut by 2 bases, the J end by 3 bases, with 17 bases between. This CDR3 is 16 amino acids long. The method was immunoSEQ multiplex PCR; TCRdb's version includes in-frame clones alone and lacks a portion of them. The sample gives about 76,000 clones, about 82% of which show up once; under 0.75% is in the top ten. As concerns this clone: Its antigen is unidentified.

The sample in question was CD4+ or CD8+ T cells sorted from blood, obtained in a trial of the OX40 agonist ivuxolimab. This rearrangement joins TRBV23-1 to TRBJ2-7; D unclear. TRBV23-1 is an open reading frame whose function is uncertain. This clonotype was obtained from an adult with an advanced solid tumor such as melanoma, head and neck, liver or kidney cancer. In DNA form, the CDR3 reads TGCGCCAGCAGTCAAGTGAGTCGGCAGATGCTCTACGAGCAGTACTTC. This gives the protein CASSQVSRQMLYEQYF.